The clone carrying this T cell receptor beta chain occurred many times. Its target is unknown. This sample was included in a study of T-cell reconstitution after alpha-beta-depleted transplantation in children. Regarding the study as a whole: The main origin of T-cell counts and diversity one year after transplant was newly produced T cells. Several hundred expanded graft clones reportedly gave rise to the alpha-beta T cells present about two months after transplant.

This CDR3 is 15 amino acids long. V lost 2 bases and J 0 bases, leaving 7 bases between the germline ends. Per germline, CDR1 SGHVS and CDR2 FNYEAQ. A library of TCRbeta sequences, prepared with unique molecular identifiers, was generated. One entry per CDR3 protein results from TCRdb running MiXCR on the PCR reads. The data contain roughly 240,000 distinct CDR3 sequences, roughly 8.2% of them singletons. Sequenced material: PBMCs, mostly from graft donor cells, taken 180 days after TCRalphabeta/CD19-depleted stem cell transplant. The chain joins TRBV7-6 to TRBJ2-2, with TRBD1 as a possible D gene (5 bases). This sequence was found in a male patient younger than 18 who had a stem cell transplant for acute lymphoblastic leukemia, so the T cells may come from the graft donor. CDR3 sequence: CASSLRTSNTGELFF. CDR3 in DNA: TGTGCCAGCAGCTTACGGACATCGAACACCGGGGAGCTGTTTTTT.